These 30 T cell receptor beta chains originate from one sample sequenced in a study of early T cells in non-severe SARS-CoV-2 infection. TCRdb re-analysed the 5' RACE reads in MiXCR, keeping a single row per CDR3 protein. The table records about 42,000 distinct CDR3 sequences, approximately 6.9% of them present only once. Specimen: whole blood. Receptors originate from an adult who was a healthcare worker with PCR-confirmed SARS-CoV-2 infection or an uninfected control (not recorded which).

This clonotype showed up just a few times. The V call is TRBV7-2, the J call TRBJ2-5; either TRBD1 or TRBD2 may fit D (6 bases each). The V end lost 5 bases, the J end lost 5 bases, and 12 bases lay between the germline ends. The CDR3 totals 13 residues. Germline lookup yields CDR1 SGHTA and CDR2 FQGNSA. The CDR3 loop reads CASSVRGVETQYF. The CDR3 DNA is TGTGCCAGCAGCGTTAGGGGGGTTGAGACCCAGTACTTC.

CDR3 sequence: CASSQEDSSNQPQHF. DNA for the CDR3: TGCGCCAGCAGCCAGGAGGACAGTAGCAATCAGCCCCAGCATTTT. This chain uses TRBV4-1 with TRBJ1-5, with D possibly matching TRBD1 (6 bases). Trimming took 3 bases from V and 0 from J, leaving 9 bases between them. CDR1 is MGHRA and CDR2 is YSYEKL in the germline V gene. The CDR3 runs 15 residues.

This clonotype appeared a few times. The gene calls are TRBV11-3 and TRBJ2-3; no clear D. This CDR3 has 13 amino acids. The V end was cut by 5 bases, the J end by 5 bases, with 11 bases between. Germline V gene sequence: CDR1 SGHNT, CDR2 YENEEA. CDR3 DNA sequence: TGTGCCAGCAGCCACGGTACCGAAGATACGCAGTATTTT. This gives the protein CASSHGTEDTQYF.

The chain has TRBV9 and TRBJ2-3; tentatively, D is TRBD2 (5 bases). The CDR3 length is 14 residues. Germline loops: CDR1 SGDLS, CDR2 YYNGEE. V lost 0 bases and J lost 2, with 7 bases in between. The CDR3 region is CASSVAGFTDTQYF. The CDR3 DNA reads TGTGCCAGCAGCGTAGCGGGGTTCACAGATACGCAGTATTTT.

In its sample, this clonotype was seen a few times. V usage is TRBV7-9 and J usage is TRBJ2-7; TRBD2 agrees at 8 bases. Germline assignment: CDR1 SEHNR and CDR2 FQNEAQ (reference sequence). V shed 5 bases, J shed 6 bases, and the junction held 6 bases outside the gene matches. There are 13 residues in the CDR3. CDR3 residues: CASSLRTSTEQYF. In nucleotides, the CDR3 is TGTGCCAGCAGCCTGAGGACTAGCACCGAGCAGTACTTC.

J is TRBJ2-7 and V is TRBV7-6, with TRBD1 as a possible D gene (6 bases). Germline V gives CDR1 SGHVS, CDR2 FNYEAQ. V shed 3 bases and J shed 2 bases, with 14 bases lying between them. This CDR3 has 15 residues. The CDR3 loop reads CASSLDSSSTYEQYF. CDR3 bases: TGTGCCAGCAGCTTGGACAGCTCCTCTACCTACGAGCAGTACTTC.

This clonotype was seen a few times. This chain connects TRBV2 to TRBJ1-2; 10 bases map to TRBD1. CDR3 length: 14 amino acids. CDR1 is SNHLY, CDR2 FYNNEI, per germline. After removal of 6 bases from V and 7 bases from J, the junction contained 8 bases not matched to a gene. In nucleotides, the CDR3 is TGTGCCAGCAGGGGGACAGGGGAGGTTGGTGGCTACACCTTC. Its translation: CASRGTGEVGGYTF. Together with reference TRBV2 and TRBJ1-2, the CDR3 gives the full variable domain: EPEVTQTPSHQVTQMGQEVILRCVPISNHLYFYWYRQILGQKVEFLVSFYNNEISEKSEIFDDQFSVERPDGSNFTLKIRSTKLEDSAMYFCASRGTGEVGGYTFGSGTRLTVV.

Here the CDR3 reads CAISEPSGRSFYNEQFF. The CDR3, as DNA: TGTGCCATCAGTGAGCCCTCGGGACGGAGTTTTTACAATGAGCAGTTCTTC. The gene calls are TRBV10-3 and TRBJ2-1; D tentatively reads TRBD1 or TRBD2 (5 bases each). The V end lost 2 bases, the J end lost 4 bases, and 18 bases lay between the germline ends. Germline CDR1 ENHRY, CDR2 SYGVKD. The CDR3 is 17 amino acids.

This clonotype showed up just a few times. This sequence joins TRBV7-7 and TRBJ2-7; D possibly uses TRBD1 or TRBD2 (5 bases each). Trimming stripped 1 base from V and 0 bases from J, with 10 bases between. The CDR3 spans 15 residues. CDR1 and CDR2 (germline): SSHAT, FNYEAQ (reference sequence). CDR3: CASSLGDASSYEQYF. The CDR3 coding sequence is TGTGCCAGCAGCTTAGGGGACGCGAGCTCCTACGAGCAGTACTTC.

The genes are TRBV5-4 and TRBJ2-5; the D is unclear. CDR3 length: 14 residues. CDR1 and CDR2 from the germline V gene are SGHNT and YYREEE (reference sequence). Between the trimmed V and J ends, which lost 2 bases and 3 bases, there was a span of 11 bases. The CDR3 sequence: CASSLGRREETQYF. The CDR3 coding sequence is TGTGCCAGCAGCTTAGGGCGCCGGGAAGAGACCCAGTACTTC.

This sequence joins TRBV4-2 and TRBJ1-4; a possible D gene is TRBD1 (5 bases). The V end lost 3 bases, the J end lost 6 bases, and 14 bases lay between the germline ends. Germline CDR1 reads LGHNA; CDR2 reads YNFKEQ. This CDR3 contains 15 residues. CDR3 region: CASSQGTPRDEKLFF. CDR3 bases: TGTGCCAGCAGCCAGGGGACGCCCCGGGATGAAAAACTGTTTTTT.

This clonotype was seen only a few times. The chain employs TRBV7-2 and TRBJ1-5, with D tentatively TRBD1 (5 bases). CDR1 and CDR2 (germline): SGHTA, FQGNSA. The CDR3 is made up of 14 amino acids. V shed 2 bases and J shed 11 bases, with 16 bases lying between them. The CDR3 region is CASSLSGTVKAQHF. For the CDR3, the DNA is TGTGCCAGCAGCTTATCCGGGACGGTGAAGGCCCAGCATTTT.

This sequence joins TRBV7-2 and TRBJ2-1, with 8 positions matching TRBD1. This CDR3 is built from 16 residues. V was pared by 3 bases and J by 3 bases, with 7 bases of the junction left unmatched. Germline assignment: CDR1 SGHTA and CDR2 FQGNSA. The CDR3 DNA follows: TGTGCCAGCAGCTTGCCAGGGGGCACTGTCTACAATGAGCAGTTCTTC. As protein: CASSLPGGTVYNEQFF.

Many counts were recorded for this clonotype. The gene calls are TRBV20-1 and TRBJ2-7; 8 bases map to TRBD1. The CDR3 has 12 amino acids. Trimming removed 8 bases from V and 5 bases from J; junction bases left unmatched: 8. Germline values: CDR1 DFQATT, CDR2 SNEGSKA (reference sequence). CDR3 bases: TGCAGTACACGGGACAGGAGGAACGAGCAGTACTTC. Amino acids: CSTRDRRNEQYF.

This clonotype was recorded a few times. V and J are TRBV10-2 and TRBJ2-7; D gene uncertain. Germline V CDR1 and CDR2: WSHSY, SAAADI. This CDR3 is 12 amino acids long. The V end was cut by 6 bases, the J end by 4 bases, with 10 bases between. The CDR3 sequence is CASSVTEYEQYF. CDR3 DNA sequence: TGCGCCAGCAGCGTCACGGAATACGAGCAGTACTTC.

To note about this clonotype: A much larger clone differs by one base, so this may be a read error. This chain joins TRBV7-2 and TRBJ1-2, with 9 bases identical to TRBD1. This CDR3 is 17 amino acids long. Germline values: CDR1 SGHTA, CDR2 FQGNSA. The CDR3 region has the DNA TGTCCCAGCAGCCCGGGGGACCTGGACAGGGGTTACTATGGCTACACCTTC. The encoded protein is CPSSPGDLDRGYYGYTF.

This clonotype was counted ten times or more. CDR3 in DNA: TGCGCCAGCAGCTTGGTGGGGCAGGACCTTCCGGGGACCCAGTACTTC. Translation gives CASSLVGQDLPGTQYF. J is TRBJ2-5 and V is TRBV5-1; TRBD1 is a possible D gene (5 bases). V dropped 0 bases and J dropped 7 bases, with 19 bases sitting between them. Germline-derived CDR1 and CDR2 are SGHRS and YFSETQ. CDR3 length: 16 amino acids.

This chain links TRBV12-3 or TRBV12-4 with TRBJ1-2; tentatively, D is TRBD1 (5 bases). The ends were cut back, 7 bases at V and 5 bases at J, with 17 bases in the middle. This CDR3 region has 14 residues. CDR3 amino acids: CASTEGGRGYGYTF. The CDR3 DNA reads TGTGCCAGCACCGAGGGAGGGAGGGGATATGGCTACACCTTC.

The chain couples TRBV7-6 to TRBJ2-3, with 9 bases matching TRBD2. CDR3 length: 16 residues. The J segment lost 4 bases and the V segment lost 5 bases, leaving 10 bases of the junction unmatched. Germline CDR1 reads SGHVS; CDR2 reads FNYEAQ. In nucleotides, the CDR3 is TGTGCCAGCAGCGATCTAGCGGGGCCTACAGCAGATACGCAGTATTTT. This gives the protein CASSDLAGPTADTQYF.

This clonotype was detected ten times or more. The chain uses TRBV7-2 and TRBJ1-2, with D perhaps TRBD1 (6 bases). Per the germline V gene, CDR1 is SGHTA and CDR2 is FQGNSA. V lost 5 bases and J lost 1, with 11 bases in between. CDR3 length: 14 residues. The DNA of the CDR3 is TGTGCCAGCAGCCGCCGGACAGTTAACTATGGCTACACCTTC. Translation: CASSRRTVNYGYTF.

In its sample, this clonotype was seen many times. This chain links TRBV25-1 with TRBJ2-7; D is possibly TRBD1 (5 bases). This CDR3 is 12 amino acids long. Germline CDR1 is MGHDK and CDR2 is SYGVNS. V was shortened by 6 bases and J by 3 bases, with 9 bases between the two germline ends. The CDR3 DNA follows: TGTGCCAGCAGGACCCAGGGCTACGAGCAGTACTTC. This codes for CASRTQGYEQYF.

Many counts were recorded for this clonotype. The rearrangement uses TRBV11-2 and TRBJ2-7; 9 bases are a match to TRBD1. The CDR3 sequence is 15 residues long. V gave up 5 bases and J gave up 4 bases; unmatched junction bases: 9. The V gene's germline CDR1 is SGHAT and CDR2 FQNNGV. In nucleotides, the CDR3 is TGTGCCAGCAGCCGAGTTACAGGGGGCGCATACGAGCAGTACTTC. It translates to CASSRVTGGAYEQYF.

The chain uses TRBV4-1 and TRBJ1-5; possible D gene TRBD1, 6 bases. This CDR3 comprises 15 residues. V lost 4 bases to trimming and J lost 5 bases, with 15 bases between them. Germline values: CDR1 MGHRA, CDR2 YSYEKL. This CDR3 is CASSPLGGGYQPQHF. CDR3 sequence (DNA): TGCGCCAGCAGCCCCCTGGGAGGGGGGTATCAGCCCCAGCATTTT.

This clonotype has a handful of counts. V is TRBV20-1 and J is TRBJ1-1; D uncertain. V lost 5 bases to trimming and J lost 1 base, with 8 bases between them. Germline V CDR1 and CDR2: DFQATT, SNEGSKA (reference sequence). This CDR3 comprises 12 residues. The CDR3 DNA sequence: TGCAGTGCTTTGGGAGGGAACACTGAAGCTTTCTTT. The encoded protein is CSALGGNTEAFF.

This chain uses TRBV5-4 with TRBJ2-3, with D perhaps TRBD2 (5 bases). Germline lookup yields CDR1 SGHNT and CDR2 YYREEE (reference sequence). V was clipped by 4 bases and J by 8 bases, with 17 bases between them. The CDR3 spans 14 residues. CDR3 amino acids: CASSPSTSRGTQYF. The CDR3 DNA reads TGTGCCAGCAGCCCATCGACAAGTCGGGGTACGCAGTATTTT.

This clonotype came up many times. The V gene is TRBV11-3, the J gene TRBJ2-7; possibly TRBD1 for D (6 bases). The CDR3 is 16 amino acids. CDR1 SGHNT and CDR2 YENEEA come from the germline V gene. V shed 0 bases and J shed 2 bases, with 14 bases lying between them. CDR3 protein: CASSLERGQGTYEQYF. The DNA of the CDR3 is TGTGCCAGCAGCTTAGAGAGGGGACAAGGCACCTACGAGCAGTACTTC.

This clonotype appeared many times. This chain connects TRBV20-1 to TRBJ1-1, with a weak D call TRBD1 (6 bases). V was clipped by 2 bases and J by 2 bases, with 24 bases between them. Germline CDR1 reads DFQATT; CDR2 reads SNEGSKA (reference sequence). This CDR3 region has 18 residues. Written as DNA, the CDR3 is TGCAGTGCTAGACCAGGGGACGCACTGGTAGCTGGAAACACTGAAGCTTTCTTT. Its protein is CSARPGDALVAGNTEAFF.

This clonotype occurred many times. J is TRBJ2-2 and V is TRBV2, with D unresolved. The CDR3 loop spans 15 amino acids. Germline V lookup: CDR1 SNHLY, CDR2 FYNNEI. Trimming pared 3 bases from V and 4 bases from J, leaving 12 bases between. CDR3 in DNA: TGTGCCAGCAGTGAGGACCCACGGGTCACCGGGGAGCTGTTTTTT. Translating it yields CASSEDPRVTGELFF.

CDR3: CASSFIIDGETQYF. The CDR3, as DNA: TGTGCCAGCAGCTTTATAATAGACGGTGAGACCCAGTACTTC. This chain joins TRBV7-6 and TRBJ2-5; D uncertain. The CDR3 runs 14 residues. V shed 3 bases and J shed 5 bases, with 13 bases lying between them. Per germline, CDR1 SGHVS and CDR2 FNYEAQ.

This clonotype has just a few counts. This chain connects TRBV14 to TRBJ2-5; TRBD2 might be the D (6 bases). This CDR3 has 15 residues. V dropped 2 bases and J dropped 5 bases, with 15 bases sitting between them. Germline loops: CDR1 SGHDN, CDR2 FVKESK. The CDR3 is CASSQISTRGETQYF. In DNA, the CDR3 is TGTGCCAGCAGCCAAATCTCGACTAGGGGTGAGACCCAGTACTTC.